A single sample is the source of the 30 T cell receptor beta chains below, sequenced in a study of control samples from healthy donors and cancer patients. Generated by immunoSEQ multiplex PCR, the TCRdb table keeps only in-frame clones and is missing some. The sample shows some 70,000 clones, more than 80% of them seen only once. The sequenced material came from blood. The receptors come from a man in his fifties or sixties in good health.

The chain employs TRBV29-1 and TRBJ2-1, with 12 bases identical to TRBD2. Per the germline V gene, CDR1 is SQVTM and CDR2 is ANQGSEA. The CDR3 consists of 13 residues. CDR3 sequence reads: CTVGTSGPREQFF. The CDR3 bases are TGCACCGTCGGGACTAGCGGGCCGAGGGAGCAGTTCTTC.

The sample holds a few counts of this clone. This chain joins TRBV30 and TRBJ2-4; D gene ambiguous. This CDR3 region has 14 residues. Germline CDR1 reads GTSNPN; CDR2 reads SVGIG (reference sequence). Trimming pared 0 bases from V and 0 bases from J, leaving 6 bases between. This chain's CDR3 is CAWSVSVAKNIQYF. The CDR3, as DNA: TGTGCCTGGAGTGTTTCGGTAGCCAAAAACATTCAGTACTTC.

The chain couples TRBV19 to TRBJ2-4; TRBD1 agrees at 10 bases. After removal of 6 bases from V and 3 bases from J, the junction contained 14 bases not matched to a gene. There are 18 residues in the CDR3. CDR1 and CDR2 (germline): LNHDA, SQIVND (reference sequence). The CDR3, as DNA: TGTGCCAGTAGATCGGACAGGGGGGAAACTGGGGTCAAAAACATTCAGTACTTC. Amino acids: CASRSDRGETGVKNIQYF. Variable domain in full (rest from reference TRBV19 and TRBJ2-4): DGGITQSPKYLFRKEGQNVTLSCEQNLNHDAMYWYRQDPGQGLRLIYYSQIVNDFQKGDIAEGYSVSREKKESFPLTVTSAQKNPTAFYLCASRSDRGETGVKNIQYFGAGTRLSVL.

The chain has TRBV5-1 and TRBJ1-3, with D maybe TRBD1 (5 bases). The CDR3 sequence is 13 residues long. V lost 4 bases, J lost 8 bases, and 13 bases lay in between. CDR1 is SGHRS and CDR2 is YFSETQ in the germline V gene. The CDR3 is CASSPGLSDTIYF. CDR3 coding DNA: TGCGCCAGCAGCCCGGGACTGTCAGACACCATATATTTT.

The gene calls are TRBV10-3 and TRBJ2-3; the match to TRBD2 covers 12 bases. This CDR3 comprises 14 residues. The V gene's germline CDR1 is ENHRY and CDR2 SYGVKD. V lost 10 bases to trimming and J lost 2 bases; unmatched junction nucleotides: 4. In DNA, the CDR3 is TGTGCCACAGGACTAGCGGGACTCACAGATACGCAGTATTTT. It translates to CATGLAGLTDTQYF.

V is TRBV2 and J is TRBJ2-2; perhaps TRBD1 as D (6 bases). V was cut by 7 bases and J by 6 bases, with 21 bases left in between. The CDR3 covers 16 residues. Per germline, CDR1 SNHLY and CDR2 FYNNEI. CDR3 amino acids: CASIPPDRSWAGELFF. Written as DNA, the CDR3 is TGTGCCAGCATTCCCCCTGACAGGTCCTGGGCCGGGGAGCTGTTTTTT.

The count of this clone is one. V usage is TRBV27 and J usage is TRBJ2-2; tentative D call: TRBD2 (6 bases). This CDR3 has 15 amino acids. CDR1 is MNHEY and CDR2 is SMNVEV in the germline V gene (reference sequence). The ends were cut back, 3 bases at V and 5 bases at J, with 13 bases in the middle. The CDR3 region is CASSFAGRGTGELFF. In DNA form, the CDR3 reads TGTGCCAGCAGTTTCGCGGGACGGGGAACCGGGGAGCTGTTTTTT.

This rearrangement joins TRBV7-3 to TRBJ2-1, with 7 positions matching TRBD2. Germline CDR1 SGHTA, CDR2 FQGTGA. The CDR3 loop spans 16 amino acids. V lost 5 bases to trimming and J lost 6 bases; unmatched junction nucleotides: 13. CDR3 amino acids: CASSPKVGGRANEQFF. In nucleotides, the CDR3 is TGTGCCAGCAGCCCGAAAGTGGGTGGGAGGGCCAATGAGCAGTTCTTC.

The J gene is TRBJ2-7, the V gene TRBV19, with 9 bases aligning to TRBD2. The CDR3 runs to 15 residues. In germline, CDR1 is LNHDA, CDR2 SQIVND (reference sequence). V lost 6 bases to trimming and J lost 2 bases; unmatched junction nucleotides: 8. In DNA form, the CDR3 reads TGTGCCAGTAGATTCCGGACTAGCGTTCCCTACGAGCAGTACTTC. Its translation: CASRFRTSVPYEQYF.

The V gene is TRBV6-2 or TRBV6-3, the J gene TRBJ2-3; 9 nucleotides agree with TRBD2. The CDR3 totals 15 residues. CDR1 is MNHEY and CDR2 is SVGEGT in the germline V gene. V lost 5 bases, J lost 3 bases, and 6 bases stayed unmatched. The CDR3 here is CASSPLSGRTDTQYF. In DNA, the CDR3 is TGTGCCAGCAGTCCCCTTAGCGGGAGAACAGATACGCAGTATTTT.

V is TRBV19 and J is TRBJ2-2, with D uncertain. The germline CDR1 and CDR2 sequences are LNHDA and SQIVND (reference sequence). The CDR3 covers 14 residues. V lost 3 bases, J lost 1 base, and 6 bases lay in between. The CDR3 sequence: CASSMQQNTGELFF. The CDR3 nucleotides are TGTGCCAGTAGTATGCAACAGAACACCGGGGAGCTGTTTTTT.

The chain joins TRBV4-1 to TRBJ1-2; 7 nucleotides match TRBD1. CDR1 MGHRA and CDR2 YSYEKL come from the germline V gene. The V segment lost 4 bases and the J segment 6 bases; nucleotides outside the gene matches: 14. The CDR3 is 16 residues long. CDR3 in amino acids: CASSRGMQGDRNGYTF. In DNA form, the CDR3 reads TGCGCCAGCAGCCGAGGGATGCAGGGGGATCGGAATGGCTACACCTTC.

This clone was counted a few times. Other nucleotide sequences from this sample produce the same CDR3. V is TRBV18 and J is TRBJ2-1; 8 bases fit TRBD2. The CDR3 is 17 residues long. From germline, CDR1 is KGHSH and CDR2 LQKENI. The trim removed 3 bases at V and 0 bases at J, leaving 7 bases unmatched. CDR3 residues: CASSPFTSGSSYNEQFF. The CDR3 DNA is TGTGCCAGCTCACCTTTTACTAGCGGTAGCTCCTACAATGAGCAGTTCTTC.

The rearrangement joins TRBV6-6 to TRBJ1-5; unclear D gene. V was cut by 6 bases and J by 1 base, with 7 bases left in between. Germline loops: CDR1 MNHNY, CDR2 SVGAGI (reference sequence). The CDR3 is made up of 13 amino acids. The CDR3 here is CASRLGSNQPQHF. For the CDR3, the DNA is TGTGCCAGCAGGTTAGGGAGCAATCAGCCCCAGCATTTT.

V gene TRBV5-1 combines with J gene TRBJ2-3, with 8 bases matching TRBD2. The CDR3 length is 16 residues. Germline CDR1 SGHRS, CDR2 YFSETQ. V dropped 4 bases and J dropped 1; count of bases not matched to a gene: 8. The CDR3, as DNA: TGCGCCAGCAGCAACGTAGCGGGAAGGGGCACAGATACGCAGTATTTT. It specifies CASSNVAGRGTDTQYF.

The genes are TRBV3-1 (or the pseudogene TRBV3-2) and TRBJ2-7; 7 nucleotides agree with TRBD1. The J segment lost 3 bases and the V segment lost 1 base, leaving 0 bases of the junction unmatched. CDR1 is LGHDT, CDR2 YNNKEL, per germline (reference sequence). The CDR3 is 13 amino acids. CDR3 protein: CASSQGQGYEQYF. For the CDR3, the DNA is TGTGCCAGCAGCCAAGGACAGGGCTACGAGCAGTACTTC.

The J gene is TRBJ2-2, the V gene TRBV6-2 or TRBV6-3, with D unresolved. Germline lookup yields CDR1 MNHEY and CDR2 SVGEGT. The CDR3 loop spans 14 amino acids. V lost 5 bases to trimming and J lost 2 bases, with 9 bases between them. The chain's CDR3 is CASSKRVNTGELFF. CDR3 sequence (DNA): TGTGCCAGCAGTAAAAGGGTTAACACCGGGGAGCTGTTTTTT.

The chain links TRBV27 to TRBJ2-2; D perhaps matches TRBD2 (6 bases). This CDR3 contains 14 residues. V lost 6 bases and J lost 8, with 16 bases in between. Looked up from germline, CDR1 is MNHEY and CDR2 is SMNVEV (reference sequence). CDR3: CASRPGTLIGELFF. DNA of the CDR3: TGTGCCAGCAGGCCCGGGACTCTTATAGGGGAGCTGTTTTTT.

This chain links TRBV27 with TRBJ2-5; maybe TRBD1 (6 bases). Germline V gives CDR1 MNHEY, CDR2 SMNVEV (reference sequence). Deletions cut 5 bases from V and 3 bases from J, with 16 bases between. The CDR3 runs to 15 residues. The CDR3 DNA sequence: TGTGCCAGCAGTAGGTTTACTGGGACAAAAGAGACCCAGTACTTC. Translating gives CASSRFTGTKETQYF.

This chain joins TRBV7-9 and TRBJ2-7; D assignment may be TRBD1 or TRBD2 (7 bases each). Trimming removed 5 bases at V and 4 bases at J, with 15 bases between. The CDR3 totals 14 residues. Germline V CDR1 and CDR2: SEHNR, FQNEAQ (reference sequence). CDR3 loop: CASSSQGGGYEQYF. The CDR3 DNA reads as TGTGCCAGCAGCAGCCAGGGGGGGGGATACGAGCAGTACTTC.

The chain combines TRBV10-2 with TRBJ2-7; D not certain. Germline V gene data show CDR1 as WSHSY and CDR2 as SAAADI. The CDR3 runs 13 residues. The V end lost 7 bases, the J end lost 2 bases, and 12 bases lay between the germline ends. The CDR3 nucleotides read TGCGCCAGCACCCCGGTCTCAGCCTACGAGCAGTACTTC. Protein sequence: CASTPVSAYEQYF.

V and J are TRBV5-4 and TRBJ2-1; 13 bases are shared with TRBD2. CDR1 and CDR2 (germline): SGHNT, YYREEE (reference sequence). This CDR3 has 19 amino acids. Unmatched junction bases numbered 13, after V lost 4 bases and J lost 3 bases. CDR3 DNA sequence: TGTGCCAGCAGCCCGCCGCAGAGGGGACTAGCGGGAATCTACAATGAGCAGTTCTTC. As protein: CASSPPQRGLAGIYNEQFF.

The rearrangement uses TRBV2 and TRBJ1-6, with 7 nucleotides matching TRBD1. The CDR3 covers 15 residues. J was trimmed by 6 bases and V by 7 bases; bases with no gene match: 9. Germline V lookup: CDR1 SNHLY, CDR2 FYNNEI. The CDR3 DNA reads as TGTGCCAGCATCTTGAGCGGGACAGTTAATTCACCCCTCCACTTT. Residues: CASILSGTVNSPLHF.

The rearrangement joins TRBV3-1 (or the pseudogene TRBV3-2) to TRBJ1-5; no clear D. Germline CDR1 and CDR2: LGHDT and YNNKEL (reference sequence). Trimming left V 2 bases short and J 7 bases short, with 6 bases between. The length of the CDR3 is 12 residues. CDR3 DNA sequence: TGTGCCAGCAGCCAATATGGACAGCCCCAGCATTTT. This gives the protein CASSQYGQPQHF.

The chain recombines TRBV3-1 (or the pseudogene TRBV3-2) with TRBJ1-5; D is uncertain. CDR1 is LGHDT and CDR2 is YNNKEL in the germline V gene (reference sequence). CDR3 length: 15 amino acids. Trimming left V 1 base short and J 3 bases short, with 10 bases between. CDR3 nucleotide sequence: TGTGCCAGCAGCCAAGGTTCTGGGATCAATCAGCCCCAGCATTTT. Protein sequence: CASSQGSGINQPQHF.

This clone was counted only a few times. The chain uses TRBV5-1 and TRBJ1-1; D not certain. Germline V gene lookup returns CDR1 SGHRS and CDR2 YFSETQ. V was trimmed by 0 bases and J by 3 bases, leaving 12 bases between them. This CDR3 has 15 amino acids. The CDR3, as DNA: TGCGCCAGCAGCTTGGACTTCCTCCAGGACACTGAAGCTTTCTTT. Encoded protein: CASSLDFLQDTEAFF.

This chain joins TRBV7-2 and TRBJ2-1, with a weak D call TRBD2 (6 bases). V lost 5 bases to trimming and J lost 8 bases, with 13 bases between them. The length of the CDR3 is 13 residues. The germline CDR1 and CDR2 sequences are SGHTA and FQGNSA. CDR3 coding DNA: TGTGCCAGCAGCAAGGACCGGGAGTATGAGCAGTTCTTC. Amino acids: CASSKDREYEQFF.

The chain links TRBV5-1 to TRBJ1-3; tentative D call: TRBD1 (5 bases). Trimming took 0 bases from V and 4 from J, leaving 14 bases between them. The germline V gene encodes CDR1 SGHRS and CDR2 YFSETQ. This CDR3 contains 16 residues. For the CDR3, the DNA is TGCGCCAGCAGCTTGGAGTCCGGGGGAAGCGGAAACACCATATATTTT. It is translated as CASSLESGGSGNTIYF.

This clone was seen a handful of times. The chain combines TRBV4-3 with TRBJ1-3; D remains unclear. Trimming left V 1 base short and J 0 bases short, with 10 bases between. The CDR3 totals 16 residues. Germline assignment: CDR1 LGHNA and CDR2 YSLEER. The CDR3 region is CASSQVGTDSGNTIYF. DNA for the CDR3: TGCGCCAGCAGCCAAGTTGGCACTGACTCTGGAAACACCATATATTTT.

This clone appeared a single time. CDR3 DNA: TGTGCCAGCAGGTCGGATAATTCACCCCTCCACTTT. Its translation: CASRSDNSPLHF. The chain uses TRBV9 and TRBJ1-6; D remains unclear. CDR3 size: 12 residues. Trimming took off 5 bases at V and 5 bases at J, with 5 bases between the two ends. Germline CDR1 SGDLS, CDR2 YYNGEE.